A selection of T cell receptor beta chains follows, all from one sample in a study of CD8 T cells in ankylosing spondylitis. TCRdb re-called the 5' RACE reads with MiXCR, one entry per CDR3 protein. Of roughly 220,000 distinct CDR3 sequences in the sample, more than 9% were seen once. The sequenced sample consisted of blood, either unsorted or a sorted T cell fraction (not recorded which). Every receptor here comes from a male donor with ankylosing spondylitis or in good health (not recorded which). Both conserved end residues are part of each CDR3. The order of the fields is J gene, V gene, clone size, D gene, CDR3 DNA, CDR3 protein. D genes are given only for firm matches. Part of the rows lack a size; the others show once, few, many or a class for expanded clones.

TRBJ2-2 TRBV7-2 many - TGTGCCAGCAGCTTAATGGCAGGCGCGAACACCGGGGAGCTGTTTTTT CASSLMAGANTGELFF
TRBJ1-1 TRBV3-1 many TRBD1 TGTGCCAGCAGCCAAGACAGGGACAGCGACACTGAAGCTTTCTTT CASSQDRDSDTEAFF
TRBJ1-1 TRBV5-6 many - TGTGCCAGCACCCTATGGGGGGCGAACACTGAAGCTTTCTTT CASTLWGANTEAFF
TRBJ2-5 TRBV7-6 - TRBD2 TGTCCCAGCAGCTTGGGACTAGCGGGGGCACAAGAGACCCAGTACTTC CPSSLGLAGAQETQYF
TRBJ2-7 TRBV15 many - TGTGCCACCAGCCGCGACATCTCCTACGAGCAGTACTTC CATSRDISYEQYF
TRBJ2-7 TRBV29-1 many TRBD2 TGCAGCGTCGACTCCGGGACTAGCGGGGACTACGAGCAGTACTTC CSVDSGTSGDYEQYF
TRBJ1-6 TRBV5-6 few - TGTGCCAGCAGCCGGAGATATTCACCCCTCCACTTT CASSRRYSPLHF
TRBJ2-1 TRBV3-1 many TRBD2 TGTGCCAGCAGCCAAGTGGGAGCGGGGAGAACCTACAATGAGCAGTTCTTC CASSQVGAGRTYNEQFF
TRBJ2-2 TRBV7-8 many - TGTGCCAGCAGCTTAGTGTTCGGGGTAGACACCGGGGAGCTGTTTTTT CASSLVFGVDTGELFF
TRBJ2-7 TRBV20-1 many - TGCAGTGCTAGACTCAGCTACGAGCAGTACTTC CSARLSYEQYF
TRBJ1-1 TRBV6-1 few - TGTGCCAGCAGTGAAGTGGTAGAAAGGGGAGCTTTCTTT CASSEVVERGAFF
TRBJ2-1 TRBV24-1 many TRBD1 TGTGCCACCAGTGACCCTGTAATCGACAGGGGCTCCTACAATGAGCAGTTCTTC CATSDPVIDRGSYNEQFF
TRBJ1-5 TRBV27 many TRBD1 TGTGCCAGCAGTCCTACAGGGGGTTGGGATCAGCCCCAGCATTTT CASSPTGGWDQPQHF
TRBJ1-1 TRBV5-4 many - TGTGCCAGCAGCTCGCTTGACAGGATAGTCACTGAAGCTTTCTTT CASSSLDRIVTEAFF
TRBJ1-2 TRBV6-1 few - TGTGCCAGCAGTGAACTCGGGGGCTACACCTTC CASSELGGYTF
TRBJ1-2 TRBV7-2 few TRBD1 TGTGCCAGCAGCCAGACCCTATGGACAGGAGAGAACACCTTC CASSQTLWTGENTF